The next 8 T cell receptor beta chains were all read from a single sample in a study of neurological immune-mediated disorders. MiXCR, run by TCRdb on the 5' RACE reads, gives a single entry per CDR3 protein. The sample consists of more than 15,000 distinct CDR3 sequences, more than 3% of them appearing once. The sequenced material came from CD8+ T cells from blood. These receptor sequences come from a woman aged 40 to 50 in good health.

This clonotype was observed many times. This rearrangement joins TRBV27 to TRBJ2-7; possibly TRBD1 for D (6 bases). CDR1 and CDR2 from the germline V gene are MNHEY and SMNVEV (reference sequence). The CDR3 has 13 residues. The V end was cut by 4 bases, the J end by 1 base, with 8 bases between. CDR3 sequence: CASSSTGSYEQYF. The DNA of the CDR3 is TGTGCCAGCAGTTCTACAGGGTCCTACGAGCAGTACTTC.

This clonotype was seen repeatedly, ten times or more. The chain couples TRBV20-1 to TRBJ2-5, with D possibly TRBD2 on 6 matching bases. V shed 1 base and J shed 1 base, with 22 bases lying between them. This CDR3 is built from 18 residues. Germline values: CDR1 DFQATT, CDR2 SNEGSKA (reference sequence). The DNA for the CDR3 is TGCAGTGCTAGAGTCCTAACCCGTCTTCGCGGGATCCAAGAGACCCAGTACTTC. Amino acids: CSARVLTRLRGIQETQYF.

This clonotype was seen at least ten times. The J gene is TRBJ1-2, the V gene TRBV29-1, with unresolved D. This CDR3 region has 13 residues. In germline, CDR1 is SQVTM, CDR2 ANQGSEA. The germline V and J ends were trimmed by 7 bases and 3 bases, with 15 bases remaining between them. In nucleotides, the CDR3 is TGCAGCGCCAGAATACCCGAATACTATGGCTACACCTTC. Translating gives CSARIPEYYGYTF.

The sample holds many counts of this clonotype. The V call is TRBV27, the J call TRBJ2-7, with D possibly matching TRBD2 (5 bases). The CDR3 runs to 14 residues. V was trimmed by 6 bases and J by 3 bases, leaving 15 bases between them. The germline V gene has CDR1 MNHEY and CDR2 SMNVEV (reference sequence). CDR3 DNA sequence: TGTGCCAGCAGCGCCGGGATCCCCTTCTACGAGCAGTACTTC. Protein product: CASSAGIPFYEQYF.

This clonotype was detected many times. The V and J genes are TRBV29-1 and TRBJ2-7, with D unclear. Trimming left V 6 bases short and J 4 bases short, with 10 bases between. The CDR3 is 11 amino acids. Germline CDR1 SQVTM, CDR2 ANQGSEA. The CDR3 DNA reads as TGCAGCGTGTACGGTGGGTACGAGCAGTACTTC. This gives the protein CSVYGGYEQYF.

This clonotype was seen many times. The chain is built from TRBV29-1 and TRBJ1-5; TRBD1 agrees at 9 bases. This CDR3 contains 14 residues. The trim removed 5 bases at V and 3 bases at J, leaving 5 bases unmatched. Germline CDR1 and CDR2: SQVTM and ANQGSEA. CDR3 residues: CSVKGDRDNQPQHF. In DNA form, the CDR3 reads TGCAGCGTTAAGGGGGACAGGGACAATCAGCCCCAGCATTTT. Supplemented by reference TRBV29-1 and TRBJ1-5, the full variable domain reads SAVISQKPSRDICQRGTSLTIQCQVDSQVTMMFWYRQQPGQSLTLIATANQGSEATYESGFVIDKFPISRPNLTFSTLTVSNMSPEDSSIYLCSVKGDRDNQPQHFGDGTRLSIL.

This clonotype was detected many times. The chain couples TRBV28 to TRBJ2-1; 11 bases line up with TRBD2. J lost 8 bases, V lost 6 bases, and 9 bases had no gene match. This CDR3 contains 15 residues. Germline-derived CDR1 and CDR2 are MDHEN and SYDVKM. CDR3 loop: CASSLTSGIIDEQFF. The CDR3 nucleotides are TGTGCCAGCAGCCTGACTAGCGGGATTATCGATGAGCAGTTCTTC.

This clonotype was counted ten times or more. The V call is TRBV12-3 or TRBV12-4, the J call TRBJ1-1; D not certain. V lost 3 bases, J lost 4 bases, and 3 bases lay in between. This CDR3 region has 11 residues. For the CDR3, the DNA is TGTGCCAGCAGTTTTGGCACTGAAGCTTTCTTT. This encodes CASSFGTEAFF.